The clone carrying this T cell receptor (beta chain) was picked up one time. As the sequencing template, cDNA was produced by extracting RNA and reverse transcribing it. Profiling relied on immunoSEQ multiplex PCR, and the TCRdb table lists in-frame clones only, not all of them. This table has 140,000 or so clones, about two thirds appearing once. The data were obtained in a study of CD8+ T cells in alopecia areata. Germline loops: CDR1 MNHNS, CDR2 SASEGT. This CDR3 comprises 13 residues. V lost 6 bases and J 3 bases, leaving 11 bases between the germline ends. The J gene is TRBJ1-1, the V gene TRBV6-1; D uncertain. Sequencing was performed on CD8+ T cells sorted from blood. The source is a human donor in good health. The CDR3 is CASRLQDYTEAFF. CDR3 bases: TGTGCCAGCAGGCTTCAGGATTACACTGAAGCTTTCTTT.